The 10 T cell receptor beta chains below come from one sample, sequenced in a study of control samples from healthy donors and cancer patients. The data were produced by immunoSEQ multiplex PCR, yet TCRdb's version contains in-frame clones alone and is incomplete. The sample includes roughly 74,000 clones, approximately 94% of them seen just once. Specimen: blood. These receptors all come from a young woman in good health.

The chain uses TRBV10-3 and TRBJ2-6; no definite D call. The CDR3 contains 17 residues. CDR1 and CDR2 from the germline V gene are ENHRY and SYGVKD. Trimming removed 4 bases at V and 0 bases at J, with 13 bases between. The CDR3 DNA sequence: TGTGCCATCAGTGCCCAGCCTGGGGACTCTGGGGCCAACGTCCTGACTTTC. Encoded protein: CAISAQPGDSGANVLTF.

V usage is TRBV5-1 and J usage is TRBJ1-2; D perhaps matches TRBD1 (5 bases). CDR3 size: 17 residues. Per germline, CDR1 SGHRS and CDR2 YFSETQ. V lost 0 bases and J lost 5, with 20 bases in between. CDR3 residues: CASSLATLGQGAYGYTF. The CDR3 DNA sequence: TGCGCCAGCAGCTTGGCTACTTTAGGGCAGGGCGCGTATGGCTACACCTTC.

The chain couples TRBV5-1 to TRBJ2-7, with D tentatively TRBD2 (5 bases). Germline V gives CDR1 SGHRS, CDR2 YFSETQ. Trimming removed 2 bases at V and 1 base at J, with 16 bases between. The CDR3 has 16 amino acids. The CDR3 DNA reads TGCGCCAGCAGCTTATCACCGGCGGGTACTTCCTACGAGCAGTACTTC. This codes for CASSLSPAGTSYEQYF.

The chain joins TRBV9 to TRBJ1-2; TRBD1 might be the D (6 bases). Germline V lookup: CDR1 SGDLS, CDR2 YYNGEE. Deletions cut 3 bases from V and 0 bases from J, with 12 bases between. The CDR3 length is 15 residues. CDR3 region: CASSGLGGANYGYTF. The CDR3 coding sequence is TGTGCCAGCAGCGGGCTAGGGGGAGCTAACTATGGCTACACCTTC.

V usage is TRBV10-2 and J usage is TRBJ2-7; weak D call: TRBD2 (6 bases). Germline loops: CDR1 WSHSY, CDR2 SAAADI. Between the trimmed V and J ends, which lost 3 bases and 1 base, there was a span of 10 bases. This CDR3 has 14 amino acids. The CDR3 is CASSERGMSYEQYF. CDR3 nucleotide sequence: TGCGCCAGCAGTGAACGCGGGATGTCCTACGAGCAGTACTTC.

This clone has a count of ten or more. The rearrangement uses TRBV4-3 and TRBJ2-5, with 10 bases identical to TRBD1. Germline CDR1 is LGHNA and CDR2 is YSLEER. V was clipped by 5 bases and J by 5 bases; unmatched bases: 8. The CDR3 totals 15 residues. Here the CDR3 DNA reads TGCGCCAGCAGCGGAGGGACAGGGGCTCTCGAGACCCAGTACTTC. Protein: CASSGGTGALETQYF.

This sequence joins TRBV28 and TRBJ2-1; 11 bases map to TRBD1. Germline CDR1 is MDHEN and CDR2 is SYDVKM. The ends lost 2 bases at V and 6 bases at J; junction bases unmatched: 3. The CDR3 has 15 amino acids. As DNA, the CDR3 is TGTGCCAGCAGTTTAATGGGGACAGGGGGCAATGAGCAGTTCTTC. Translating gives CASSLMGTGGNEQFF.

V and J are TRBV2 and TRBJ2-1; 9 bases align to TRBD2. V lost 6 bases, J lost 6 bases, and 0 bases stayed unmatched. This CDR3 comprises 12 residues. Germline lookup yields CDR1 SNHLY and CDR2 FYNNEI. CDR3 loop: CASRTSGNEQFF. The CDR3 bases are TGTGCCAGCAGGACTAGCGGCAATGAGCAGTTCTTC.

The chain joins TRBV28 to TRBJ2-3, with D unresolved. The V end was cut by 3 bases, the J end by 2 bases, with 9 bases between. This CDR3 spans 14 amino acids. Germline CDR1 is MDHEN and CDR2 is SYDVKM. CDR3 in DNA: TGTGCCAGCAGTTTCAACGCTTTCACAGATACGCAGTATTTT. It encodes CASSFNAFTDTQYF.

In its sample, this clone was seen once. The chain carries TRBV28 and TRBJ1-5; 9 bases match TRBD1. The V segment lost 6 bases and the J segment 4 bases; nucleotides outside the gene matches: 7. The CDR3 spans 15 residues. The germline CDR1 and CDR2 sequences are MDHEN and SYDVKM. CDR3 DNA sequence: TGTGCCAGCAGCTTCGACAGGGGGGTAAATCAGCCCCAGCATTTT. It encodes CASSFDRGVNQPQHF.